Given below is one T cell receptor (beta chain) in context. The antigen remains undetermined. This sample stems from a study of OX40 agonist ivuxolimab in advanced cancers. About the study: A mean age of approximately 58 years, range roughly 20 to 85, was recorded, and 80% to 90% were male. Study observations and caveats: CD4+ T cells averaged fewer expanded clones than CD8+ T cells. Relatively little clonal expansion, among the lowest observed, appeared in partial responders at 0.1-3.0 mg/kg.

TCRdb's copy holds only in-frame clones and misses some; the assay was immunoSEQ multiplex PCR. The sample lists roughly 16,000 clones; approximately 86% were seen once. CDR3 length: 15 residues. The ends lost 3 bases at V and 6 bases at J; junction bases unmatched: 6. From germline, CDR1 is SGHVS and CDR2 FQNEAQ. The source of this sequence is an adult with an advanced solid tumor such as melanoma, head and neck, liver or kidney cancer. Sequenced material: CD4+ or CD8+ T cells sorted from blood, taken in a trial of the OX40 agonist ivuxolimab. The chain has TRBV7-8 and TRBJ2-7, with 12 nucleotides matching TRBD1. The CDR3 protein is CASSFLGTGGVEQYF. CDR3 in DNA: TGTGCCAGCAGCTTTTTAGGGACAGGGGGCGTCGAGCAGTACTTC.